A single sample gave rise to the 21 T cell receptor beta chains below, sequenced in a study of blood T cell repertoires in COVID-19 (dated by TCRdb to about 2020). Libraries were prepared through the immunoSEQ multiplex PCR assay. Held by TCRdb, this immuneACCESS table contains in-frame sequences only and omits some clones. Under half of the omission traces to an unresolved V gene where checked; the cause of the rest is unknown. The sample yields 250,000 or so clones; about 87% were counted once. Of the sample, 4.1% falls within the top ten clones. The sequenced sample was PBMCs or T cells enriched from blood (not recorded which). The receptors originated from a young woman with acute COVID-19.

This sequence joins TRBV5-1 and TRBJ2-5, with unresolved D. The CDR3 consists of 15 residues. From germline, CDR1 is SGHRS and CDR2 YFSETQ. V lost 0 bases to trimming and J lost 1 base, with 10 bases between them. The CDR3: CASSLVPGTQETQYF. The CDR3 DNA reads as TGCGCCAGCAGCTTGGTTCCAGGTACCCAAGAGACCCAGTACTTC.

This rearrangement joins TRBV4-1 to TRBJ2-1; 7 nucleotides match TRBD2. Trimming at V came to 4 bases and at J to 2 bases, leaving 23 bases not matched to a gene. The CDR3 contains 21 residues. Germline lookup yields CDR1 MGHRA and CDR2 YSYEKL. The CDR3 loop is CASSPGGGWREIEWPYNEQFF. The CDR3 bases are TGCGCCAGCAGCCCGGGCGGAGGCTGGCGGGAGATCGAGTGGCCCTACAATGAGCAGTTCTTC.

Details on this clone: Other DNA sequences from this sample encode an identical CDR3 as well. The chain joins TRBV24-1 to TRBJ1-2, with 7 bases matching TRBD1. After removal of 4 bases from V and 5 bases from J, the junction contained 3 bases not matched to a gene. Germline loops: CDR1 KGHDR, CDR2 SFDVKD. CDR3 length: 13 residues. This chain's CDR3 is CATSDQQGYGYTF. DNA for the CDR3: TGTGCCACCAGTGACCAACAGGGGTATGGCTACACCTTC.

The J gene is TRBJ2-5, the V gene TRBV6-5; 8 bases align to TRBD1. V lost 6 bases and J lost 2; bases outside the gene matches: 2. The CDR3 length is 13 residues. Germline lookup yields CDR1 MNHEY and CDR2 SVGAGI. CDR3 nucleotides: TGTGCCAGCAGAGGACAGGGACAAGAGACCCAGTACTTC. Encoded protein: CASRGQGQETQYF.

The genes are TRBV28 and TRBJ1-1; the D is unclear. Trimming took 6 bases from V and 5 from J, leaving 10 bases between them. The CDR3 covers 12 residues. Germline CDR1 and CDR2: MDHEN and SYDVKM. The CDR3 spells CASRKDGTEAFF. Here the CDR3 DNA reads TGTGCCAGCAGGAAAGACGGGACTGAAGCTTTCTTT.

The chain carries TRBV5-1 and TRBJ2-3; 12 bases map to TRBD2. Trimming at V came to 2 bases and at J to 5 bases, leaving 3 bases not matched to a gene. From germline, CDR1 is SGHRS and CDR2 YFSETQ. The CDR3 loop spans 15 amino acids. As DNA, the CDR3 is TGCGCCAGCAGCTTACAGACTAGCGGGAGAGATACGCAGTATTTT. This sequence encodes CASSLQTSGRDTQYF.

This CDR3 is CASSSGQGLNTEAFF. CDR3 DNA: TGCGCCAGCAGCTCGGGACAGGGTTTGAACACTGAAGCTTTCTTT. The chain couples TRBV5-1 to TRBJ1-1; 9 nucleotides line up with TRBD1. This CDR3 is built from 15 residues. The ends lost 3 bases at V and 0 bases at J; junction bases unmatched: 3. The germline V gene has CDR1 SGHRS and CDR2 YFSETQ. The full variable domain, in which reference TRBV5-1 and TRBJ1-1 provide the parts outside the CDR3, is KAGVTQTPRYLIKTRGQQVTLSCSPISGHRSVSWYQQTPGQGLQFLFEYFSETQRNKGNFPGRFSGRQFSNSRSEMNVSTLELGDSALYLCASSSGQGLNTEAFFGQGTRLTVV.

The V gene is TRBV19, the J gene TRBJ2-1; no definite D call. The CDR3 totals 15 residues. The V end lost 5 bases, the J end lost 0 bases, and 11 bases lay between the germline ends. The germline V gene encodes CDR1 LNHDA and CDR2 SQIVND (reference sequence). Here the CDR3 reads CASSLATSSYNEQFF. CDR3 DNA: TGTGCCAGTAGTTTGGCAACAAGCTCCTACAATGAGCAGTTCTTC. Together with reference TRBV19 and TRBJ2-1, the CDR3 gives the full variable domain: DGGITQSPKYLFRKEGQNVTLSCEQNLNHDAMYWYRQDPGQGLRLIYYSQIVNDFQKGDIAEGYSVSREKKESFPLTVTSAQKNPTAFYLCASSLATSSYNEQFFGPGTRLTVL.

This chain joins TRBV7-6 and TRBJ2-3; possibly TRBD1 for D (6 bases). The CDR3 has 16 amino acids. Germline V gene sequence: CDR1 SGHVS, CDR2 FNYEAQ. V was pared by 5 bases and J by 5 bases, with 20 bases between. The CDR3 spells CASSPLRGRGIDTQYF. CDR3 nucleotides: TGTGCCAGCAGCCCCCTTCGGGGCAGGGGTATAGATACGCAGTATTTT.

This rearrangement joins TRBV18 to TRBJ2-1; 10 positions agree with TRBD1. Germline V lookup: CDR1 KGHSH, CDR2 LQKENI. V trimming: 1 base; J trimming: 4 bases; junction bases outside the gene matches: 4. This CDR3 spans 16 amino acids. The CDR3 sequence: CASSPQGQGNYNEQFF. Written as DNA, the CDR3 is TGTGCCAGCTCACCACAGGGACAGGGGAATTACAATGAGCAGTTCTTC.

The chain has TRBV9 and TRBJ1-1, with D possibly being TRBD1 (5 bases). Germline loops: CDR1 SGDLS, CDR2 YYNGEE. V lost 3 bases and J 4 bases, leaving 10 bases between the germline ends. The CDR3 sequence is 13 residues long. CDR3 nucleotide sequence: TGTGCCAGCAGCGCAGGGAGGGGCACTGAAGCTTTCTTT. It encodes CASSAGRGTEAFF.

This sequence joins TRBV27 and TRBJ2-2; TRBD1 is a possible D gene (5 bases). CDR1 and CDR2 (germline): MNHEY, SMNVEV (reference sequence). The V gene lost 6 bases and the J gene lost 5 bases, with 19 bases spanning the gap. The CDR3 loop spans 16 amino acids. CDR3 nucleotide sequence: TGTGCCAGCAGGAGCCTCTTGGGGCCAGGGACCGGGGAGCTGTTTTTT. This encodes CASRSLLGPGTGELFF.

The J gene is TRBJ1-5, the V gene TRBV7-8, with 7 bases identical to TRBD1. Germline CDR1 is SGHVS and CDR2 is FQNEAQ. This CDR3 has 17 amino acids. V gave up 0 bases and J gave up 0 bases; unmatched junction bases: 5. CDR3 bases: TGTGCCAGCAGCTTAGCCGGGACAGCCTATAGCAATCAGCCCCAGCATTTT. It is translated as CASSLAGTAYSNQPQHF. Complete variable domain (other parts from reference TRBV7-8 and TRBJ1-5): GAGVSQSPRYKVAKRGQDVALRCDPISGHVSLFWYQQALGQGPEFLTYFQNEAQLDKSGLPSDRFFAERPEGSVSTLKIQRTQQEDSAVYLCASSLAGTAYSNQPQHFGDGTRLSIL.

This chain connects TRBV5-6 to TRBJ2-1; 11 positions agree with TRBD2. The CDR3 is 18 residues long. The V gene's germline CDR1 is SGHDT and CDR2 YYEEEE. Trimming cost V 4 bases and J 1 base; bases outside gene matches: 10. CDR3 coding DNA: TGTGCCAGCAGCCCCAGACTAGCGGGGATAACTTCCTACAATGAGCAGTTCTTC. Translating it yields CASSPRLAGITSYNEQFF. Variable domain in full (rest from reference TRBV5-6 and TRBJ2-1): DAGVTQSPTHLIKTRGQQVTLRCSPKSGHDTVSWYQQALGQGPQFIFQYYEEEERQRGNFPDRFSGHQFPNYSSELNVNALLLGDSALYLCASSPRLAGITSYNEQFFGPGTRLTVL.

This chain joins TRBV20-1 and TRBJ1-1; no firm D call. The V end was cut by 6 bases, the J end by 3 bases, with 8 bases between. This CDR3 has 11 amino acids. CDR1 and CDR2 (germline): DFQATT, SNEGSKA (reference sequence). DNA of the CDR3: TGCAGTGCCGGCGGGGACACTGAAGCTTTCTTT. It specifies CSAGGDTEAFF.

The chain links TRBV7-6 to TRBJ2-3; 7 nucleotides match TRBD1. J was trimmed by 2 bases and V by 1 base; bases with no gene match: 6. Per germline, CDR1 SGHVS and CDR2 FNYEAQ. CDR3 length equals 16 residues. This chain's CDR3 is CASSLGTGANTDTQYF. The CDR3 nucleotides are TGTGCCAGCAGCTTAGGAACAGGGGCGAACACAGATACGCAGTATTTT.

J is TRBJ1-1 and V is TRBV2; D not resolved. Germline CDR1 reads SNHLY; CDR2 reads FYNNEI. The V and J ends lost 7 bases and 10 bases respectively, with 13 bases between them. The length of the CDR3 is 11 residues. The CDR3 is CASTLGGAAFF. Written as DNA, the CDR3 is TGTGCCAGCACCTTAGGCGGTGCAGCTTTCTTT.

The CDR3 here is CASSQRGAGAANYGYTF. The CDR3 DNA reads as TGTGCCAGCAGCCAACGTGGGGCAGGGGCCGCTAACTATGGCTACACCTTC. J is TRBJ1-2 and V is TRBV5-6, with a tentative D call TRBD1 (6 bases). The CDR3 has 17 residues. Trimming left V 4 bases short and J 0 bases short, with 19 bases between. Germline V gene data show CDR1 as SGHDT and CDR2 as YYEEEE. The complete variable domain, with remaining parts taken from reference TRBV5-6 and TRBJ1-2, reads DAGVTQSPTHLIKTRGQQVTLRCSPKSGHDTVSWYQQALGQGPQFIFQYYEEEERQRGNFPDRFSGHQFPNYSSELNVNALLLGDSALYLCASSQRGAGAANYGYTFGSGTRLTVV.

This clone is a singleton in its sample. This chain links TRBV6-1 with TRBJ1-5, with unresolved D. The CDR3 extends over 16 amino acids. V lost 2 bases, J lost 4 bases, and 15 bases lay in between. Germline-derived CDR1 and CDR2 are MNHNS and SASEGT. The CDR3 coding sequence is TGTGCCAGCAGTGAATATTATGGGCGGGTTAATCAGCCCCAGCATTTT. Protein sequence: CASSEYYGRVNQPQHF.

The chain combines TRBV27 with TRBJ1-5; D ambiguous. Germline V gene lookup returns CDR1 MNHEY and CDR2 SMNVEV (reference sequence). The CDR3 length is 13 residues. Trimming took off 10 bases at V and 0 bases at J, with 10 bases between the two ends. In nucleotides, the CDR3 is TGTGCCACCCGGGTGGGTAGCAATCAGCCCCAGCATTTT. It yields the protein CATRVGSNQPQHF.

The V call is TRBV7-9, the J call TRBJ1-2; D gene unclear. V shed 1 base and J shed 5 bases, with 17 bases lying between them. Germline-derived CDR1 and CDR2 are SEHNR and FQNEAQ (reference sequence). CDR3 length: 16 residues. CDR3 region: CASSLDSLEALYGYTF. The CDR3 DNA reads TGTGCCAGCAGCTTAGATTCGCTGGAGGCGCTGTATGGCTACACCTTC.